One TCR beta chain is described in this entry. Its matching antigen is unknown. The entry originates in a study of cytomegalovirus exposure and HLA in healthy donors. Germline V lookup: CDR1 MNHNY, CDR2 SVGAGI (reference sequence). There are 12 residues in the CDR3. V lost 2 bases and J 5 bases, leaving 6 bases between the germline ends. PCR amplification relied on 60 Vbeta primers (plus 13 Jbeta primers). Libraries were prepared by immunoSEQ multiplex PCR; TCRdb keeps only in-frame clonotypes and omits some of them. The clone table shows around 150,000 clones, with the ten largest holding over 1%. Study findings and constraints: Specificity for CMV antigens was confirmed in vitro for a few of the CMV-associated chains.

What was sequenced was PBMCs. The sequence was obtained from a woman aged 60-75 years in good health and CMV-seronegative. The rearrangement joins TRBV6-6 to TRBJ2-5; D is ambiguous. The DNA for the CDR3 is TGTGCCAGCAGTTACACGGTGGAGACCCAGTACTTC. Amino acid sequence: CASSYTVETQYF.